This T cell receptor beta chain was retrieved from a study of Ad26.COV2.S vaccination and SARS-CoV-2 variants. Study results and limitations: Across vaccine and placebo recipients, the breadth of non-spike TCRs was similar.

This CDR3 has 14 amino acids. V trimming: 6 bases; J trimming: 7 bases; junction bases outside the gene matches: 11. Looked up from germline, CDR1 is MNHEY and CDR2 is SVGAGI. Sequencing used immunoSEQ multiplex PCR; TCRdb keeps in-frame clones, though not all of them. The sample comprises more than 150,000 clones, 70% to 90% of which are singletons, and about 5.9% rests with the top ten. Concerning this clone: Its target is unknown.

The source is a human donor who had recovered from COVID-19. The chain carries TRBV6-5 and TRBJ1-1, with 7 bases that match TRBD1. The sample in question was peripheral blood, obtained after recovery from COVID-19. CDR3 protein: CASRWTGGSGEAFF. The CDR3 DNA reads as TGTGCCAGCAGGTGGACAGGTGGGTCGGGTGAAGCTTTCTTT.